These 13 T cell receptor beta chains came from one sample sequenced in a study of a mutant IDH1 vaccine in newly diagnosed glioma. Regarding time point: week 47, end of study. In every dose of vaccine, 300 ug of mutant IDH1 20-mer peptide was given alongside topical imiquimod. Their target antigens are unknown. The method was immunoSEQ multiplex PCR; TCRdb's version includes in-frame clones alone and lacks a portion of them. The sample yields 77,000 or so clones, over 75% seen once. Source: PBMCs, taken from a glioma patient whose treatment included an IDH1 peptide vaccine. All receptors come from a man aged 35-49 years with glioma.

This chain joins TRBV5-1 and TRBJ1-2, with 9 nucleotides matching TRBD1. CDR1 is SGHRS and CDR2 is YFSETQ in the germline V gene. The junction had 7 bases not matched to a gene; V was cut back by 4 bases and J by 3 bases. This CDR3 has 15 amino acids. For the CDR3, the DNA is TGCGCCAGCAGCGTCGGACAGGGGACGGACTATGGCTACACCTTC. Amino acids: CASSVGQGTDYGYTF.

The V and J genes are TRBV6-4 and TRBJ2-5, with D unresolved. The germline V gene has CDR1 MRHNA and CDR2 SNTAGT. The length of the CDR3 is 15 residues. Trimming pared 3 bases from V and 1 base from J, leaving 12 bases between. The CDR3 loop is CASSENPDGQETQYF. The CDR3 DNA sequence: TGTGCCAGCAGTGAAAATCCGGACGGCCAAGAGACCCAGTACTTC.

This clone was detected only a few times. CDR3 in amino acids: CASSPGVGMNTEAFF. The CDR3 DNA is TGTGCCAGCTCACCCGGGGTTGGTATGAACACTGAAGCTTTCTTT. V gene TRBV18 combines with J gene TRBJ1-1; D gene unclear. The CDR3 extends over 15 amino acids. Germline V CDR1 and CDR2: KGHSH, LQKENI. V dropped 3 bases and J dropped 0 bases, with 11 bases sitting between them.

This clone was counted a single time. This chain links TRBV5-4 with TRBJ2-4, with TRBD1 matching 7 bases. The CDR3 runs to 15 residues. The ends lost 5 bases at V and 3 bases at J; junction bases unmatched: 8. Germline V gene lookup returns CDR1 SGHNT and CDR2 YYREEE (reference sequence). The CDR3 sequence is CASSPPGTDKNIQYF. The CDR3 region has the DNA TGTGCCAGCAGTCCCCCCGGGACAGACAAAAACATTCAGTACTTC.

This clone was picked up a small number of times. Other nucleotide sequences in the sample specify the same CDR3. The CDR3 loop reads CASSLAGGTDTQYF. CDR3 coding DNA: TGTGCCAGCAGCTTAGCGGGGGGCACAGATACGCAGTATTTT. V and J are TRBV7-2 and TRBJ2-3; D could derive from TRBD1 or TRBD2 (5 bases each). The V end lost 0 bases, the J end lost 1 base, and 5 bases lay between the germline ends. CDR3 length: 14 residues. Germline CDR1 is SGHTA and CDR2 is FQGNSA.

The rearrangement joins TRBV6-5 to TRBJ1-6; 9 bases are a match to TRBD1. The CDR3 contains 15 residues. Germline lookup yields CDR1 MNHEY and CDR2 SVGAGI. V was pared by 6 bases and J by 1 base, with 1 base of the junction left unmatched. The CDR3 DNA reads TGTGCCAGCAGAGACAGGGGGTCCTATAATTCACCCCTCCACTTT. It specifies CASRDRGSYNSPLHF.

The chain combines TRBV7-9 with TRBJ1-1, with a weak D call TRBD1 (5 bases). V lost 4 bases, J lost 4 bases, and 13 bases lay in between. Germline CDR1 and CDR2: SEHNR and FQNEAQ (reference sequence). The CDR3 covers 14 residues. The DNA for the CDR3 is TGTGCCAGCAGCTGGGGGAGCGGGTCCACTGAAGCTTTCTTT. Translated: CASSWGSGSTEAFF.

This chain uses TRBV4-3 with TRBJ2-5; 11 nucleotides agree with TRBD2. The CDR3 totals 17 residues. Germline loops: CDR1 LGHNA, CDR2 YSLEER. V lost 1 base, J lost 5 bases, and 9 bases stayed unmatched. The CDR3 nucleotides are TGCGCCAGCAGCCAAGCACTAGCGGGAGTCTTAGGGGAGACCCAGTACTTC. As protein: CASSQALAGVLGETQYF.

The chain is built from TRBV2 and TRBJ1-1; D may be TRBD1 (5 bases). Trimming stripped 10 bases from V and 5 bases from J, with 17 bases between. The CDR3 runs 13 residues. The germline V gene encodes CDR1 SNHLY and CDR2 FYNNEI. This CDR3 reads CAIAAGFGTEAFF. The CDR3 DNA reads TGTGCCATCGCAGCAGGGTTTGGAACTGAAGCTTTCTTT.

The chain combines TRBV4-3 with TRBJ2-7; D gene unclear. This CDR3 comprises 14 residues. The V and J ends lost 1 base and 2 bases respectively, with 9 bases between them. Germline V CDR1 and CDR2: LGHNA, YSLEER. CDR3 sequence: CASSQVGRTYEQYF. In nucleotides, the CDR3 is TGCGCCAGCAGCCAAGTCGGGCGTACCTACGAGCAGTACTTC.

This chain joins TRBV7-9 and TRBJ2-5, with 15 bases identical to TRBD2. Germline assignment: CDR1 SEHNR and CDR2 FQNEAQ (reference sequence). Trimming at V came to 5 bases and at J to 6 bases, leaving 7 bases not matched to a gene. CDR3 size: 16 residues. The CDR3 sequence is CASSPAGLAGGKTQYF. The CDR3 nucleotides are TGTGCCAGCAGCCCCGCCGGACTAGCGGGGGGGAAGACCCAGTACTTC.

This clone is deemed medium-sized. V and J are TRBV6-4 and TRBJ2-1, with 9 bases that match TRBD2. CDR1 and CDR2 from the germline V gene are MRHNA and SNTAGT. V trimming: 1 base; J trimming: 2 bases; junction bases outside the gene matches: 0. The CDR3 consists of 15 residues. In DNA form, the CDR3 reads TGTGCCAGCAGTGACTTAGCGGGAGCCTACAATGAGCAGTTCTTC. Protein: CASSDLAGAYNEQFF.

The CDR3 coding sequence is TGTGCCAGCAGCTTTAGACAGGGAGACACCGGGGAGCTGTTTTTT. Encoded protein: CASSFRQGDTGELFF. This chain uses TRBV7-9 with TRBJ2-2, with TRBD1 identical over 7 bases. Germline V gene lookup returns CDR1 SEHNR and CDR2 FQNEAQ (reference sequence). The CDR3 runs 15 residues. V gave up 3 bases and J gave up 3 bases; unmatched junction bases: 4.